These 10 T cell receptor beta chains came from one sample sequenced in a study of blood T cell repertoires in COVID-19. Some clones are missing from TCRdb's copy, which holds only in-frame ones; the method was immunoSEQ multiplex PCR. The sample comprises about 140,000 clones, around 80% of which are singletons, and about 6% rests with the top ten. The sample taken for sequencing was PBMCs or T cells enriched from blood (not recorded which). These receptors originate from a woman between 45 and 65 years old who had recovered from COVID-19.

The rearrangement uses TRBV5-1 and TRBJ2-2; perhaps TRBD1 as D (6 bases). The V and J ends lost 2 bases and 5 bases respectively, with 16 bases between them. The CDR3 extends over 16 amino acids. The germline V gene encodes CDR1 SGHRS and CDR2 YFSETQ. This CDR3 is CASSFFQGSGTGELFF. The CDR3 DNA reads TGCGCCAGCAGCTTCTTCCAGGGGTCTGGGACCGGGGAGCTGTTTTTT.

The chain couples TRBV28 to TRBJ1-4; tentatively, D is TRBD1 (6 bases). V was trimmed by 6 bases and J by 8 bases, leaving 22 bases between them. From germline, CDR1 is MDHEN and CDR2 SYDVKM. The CDR3 consists of 16 residues. The CDR3 sequence: CASSRRTGQGTEKLFF. Written as DNA, the CDR3 is TGTGCCAGCAGCCGCAGGACCGGCCAGGGGACGGAAAAACTGTTTTTT.

This chain joins TRBV3-1 (or the pseudogene TRBV3-2) and TRBJ1-3; 7 nucleotides align to TRBD1. J lost 4 bases, V lost 5 bases, and 8 bases had no gene match. Germline-derived CDR1 and CDR2 are LGHDT and YNNKEL (reference sequence). The CDR3 is 15 residues long. CDR3 sequence: CASSDVRQGGNTIYF. In DNA form, the CDR3 reads TGTGCCAGCAGCGACGTGCGACAGGGCGGAAACACCATATATTTT.

The chain has TRBV19 and TRBJ1-1, with no clear D. The CDR3 has 15 residues. V was pared by 9 bases and J by 5 bases, with 22 bases between. CDR1 LNHDA and CDR2 SQIVND come from the germline V gene (reference sequence). Written as DNA, the CDR3 is TGTGCCAGCCAAGATCCTTCGCGGCCGAGGACTGAAGCTTTCTTT. It yields the protein CASQDPSRPRTEAFF.

The chain is built from TRBV27 and TRBJ2-7; maybe TRBD1 (5 bases). Per the germline V gene, CDR1 is MNHEY and CDR2 is SMNVEV (reference sequence). V lost 5 bases, J lost 4 bases, and 9 bases lay in between. The CDR3 runs 12 residues. The CDR3 loop is CASSRTNYEQYF. DNA of the CDR3: TGTGCCAGCAGTAGGACAAATTACGAGCAGTACTTC.

The chain joins TRBV5-1 to TRBJ2-3, with TRBD1 matching 12 bases. The V segment lost 7 bases and the J segment 4 bases; nucleotides outside the gene matches: 1. The V gene's germline CDR1 is SGHRS and CDR2 YFSETQ. The CDR3 is 13 amino acids. CDR3 sequence (DNA): TGCGCCAGCGGGACAGGGGGCGCAGATACGCAGTATTTT. Translated, it gives CASGTGGADTQYF.

This chain joins TRBV6-2 or TRBV6-3 and TRBJ2-3; TRBD1 aligns across 10 bases. Germline V lookup: CDR1 MNHEY, CDR2 SVGEGT. This CDR3 contains 15 residues. Germline trimming cut 7 bases from V and 2 bases from J; bases unmatched to any gene: 6. The CDR3 nucleotides read TGTGCCAGCACCCCGGGACAGGGGTACACAGATACGCAGTATTTT. Translation: CASTPGQGYTDTQYF.

The rearrangement joins TRBV12-3 or TRBV12-4 to TRBJ2-2; TRBD1 might be the D (5 bases). The length of the CDR3 is 13 residues. V was clipped by 11 bases and J by 2 bases, with 12 bases between them. The CDR3 coding sequence is TGTGCCGGATGTGACAGCAACACCGGGGAGCTGTTTTTT. Translation gives CAGCDSNTGELFF.

The CDR3 loop reads CASITSATNEKLFF. The CDR3 bases are TGTGCCAGCATTACGAGCGCAACTAATGAAAAACTGTTTTTT. The rearrangement joins TRBV6-5 to TRBJ1-4; no clear D gene. CDR1 and CDR2 (germline): MNHEY, SVGAGI. CDR3 length: 14 amino acids. The V and J ends lost 7 bases and 0 bases respectively, with 9 bases between them.

CDR3 nucleotide sequence: TGTGCCAGCAGCCGCGGGACAGGGGGCCTGGGGAATCAGCCCCAGCATTTT. It encodes CASSRGTGGLGNQPQHF. The rearrangement joins TRBV3-1 (or the pseudogene TRBV3-2) to TRBJ1-5, with 12 bases identical to TRBD1. The germline gives CDR1 LGHDT, CDR2 YNNKEL (reference sequence). V trimming: 4 bases; J trimming: 4 bases; junction bases outside the gene matches: 8. The CDR3 has 17 residues.